The clone carrying this TCR beta chain has a count of ten or more. The antigen is unknown. These data belong to a study of CD8+CD57+ T cells in acquired aplastic anemia. Study background: The average for DNA from sorted CD4+ and CD8+ cells was 3.2 ug. Findings and caveats of the study: The CD8+ Simpson's diversity of patients and controls was not significantly different. Sharing between patients and controls was observed for about 27 CD8+ CDR3 sequences.

The CDR3 covers 16 residues. Germline lookup yields CDR1 SNHLY and CDR2 FYNNEI. Trimming shortened V by 1 base and J by 6 bases, and 15 bases separated the two germline ends. The TCR beta profiling, which covered VDJ combination and CDR3 sequence, was carried out using genomic DNA as the template. Using its own MiXCR run on the reads, TCRdb lists one record per CDR3 protein. This repertoire shows about 210,000 distinct CDR3 sequences, roughly 57% found once; its top ten account for over 25%. Sequencing input: sorted CD4+, CD8+, or CD8+CD57+ T cells (not recorded which) from PBMCs. V and J are TRBV2 and TRBJ2-2; D remains unclear. This clonotype was sampled from a human donor in good health. In nucleotides, the CDR3 is TGTGCCAGCAGTGAAGTGGGAAGCCCTAGGGCCGGGGAGCTGTTTTTT. Translation: CASSEVGSPRAGELFF.